Reported below is one TCR beta chain. No cognate antigen has been identified for it. Base qualities are not at hand, and no much larger clone is one base apart. This record belongs to a study of shared clonotypes between healthy human individuals (dated by TCRdb to the early 2020s). Looking at the study overall: Three men and two women, aged 18 to 49 years, made up the cohort. To estimate repertoire size and how much clonotypes are shared between individuals, the study performed deep sequencing of blood TCR repertoires from a few healthy adults. To increase sequencing depth and limit assay-specific biases, TCR repertoire library preparation and sequencing were carried out by different laboratories using diverse techniques. Per donor, leukapheresis produced somewhere between about 0.8 and 9.5 billion PBMCs. Per donor, three plates each were used for CD4 naive and CD4 memory, two for CD8 naive, and one for CD8 memory.

TCR CDR3 regions were amplified from genomic DNA by multiplex PCR using the deep immunoSEQ assay. For each cell subset, the extracted genomic DNA was distributed evenly across all wells of several immunoSEQ 96-well plates, and each plate served as one replicate. For sorted subsets, around 200 ng genomic DNA, equal to about 30,000 T cell genomes, was loaded into each replicate PCR. The purified libraries were quantified using a Qubit 3.0 fluorometer, sized with a Bioanalyzer 2100, and then quantified again using the KAPA Library Quantification kit. Every immunoSEQ 96-well plate was sequenced on a separate single-read 150-cycle Illumina NextSeq 550 flow cell. Per the original workflow: The immunoSEQ output contained only junctional sequences without quality scores, so filtering could not match that applied to full-length reads. Sequences were annotated with PyIR, a Python wrapper for IgBLAST v1.9, and V/J genes and CDR3 were assigned using IMGT germline references. Reads were removed for weak V/J assignments (E-value above 1e-6), missing CDR3, stop codons, out-of-frame junctions, or ambiguous translated residues. V3J clonotypes were defined as sequences sharing an identical inferred V gene, J gene, and CDR3 amino acid sequence. The percentage overlap between two repertoires was calculated by dividing the number of shared unique clonotypes by the size of the smaller repertoire. Repertoire richness was assessed with RTK rarefaction, the Chao1 estimator, and Recon v2.1 estimates of unobserved clonotypes. OLGA was used to compute generation probabilities for all TCRbeta clonotypes that the gDNA method yielded from a few donors. Not all clones reach the TCRdb copy of this immuneACCESS table, which keeps in-frame sequences only. Checked studies attribute under half of the gap to unresolved V genes and leave the rest unexplained. V and J calls and clone size come straight from that table; D and trimming were deduced from the DNA. The sample profile shows over a million clones; 96% of them were found once. Jointly, the top ten make up approximately 1.1% of the sample.

Beyond this particular receptor, the publication reports: Compared with non-shared clonotypes, the clonotypes found in all four sorted-subset donors had higher generation probabilities. Sharing across a few donors was observed for approximately 5% of naive CD4, under 4% of naive CD8, over 2% of memory CD4, and less than 0.45% of memory CD8 clonotypes. Sampling was restricted to blood, and TCR repertoires in tissue are likely to differ from TCR repertoires in blood. Pairwise subsampling indicated that sequencing depth was expected to affect the degree of clonotype sharing among donors. Because the study included only a small number of donors, the genetic and exposure-history diversity represented was limited. Larger estimated clonotype richness was generally found for naive subsets than for memory subsets. Incomplete sequencing was indicated by rarefaction of sorted-subset datasets, despite the large sequencing depth.

Donors were healthy HIV-negative adults with no recently reported acute infections or vaccinations. Only Caucasian adults living in Nashville, Tennessee, USA were represented among the donors. CD4+ T cells were enriched by magnetic negative selection, after which naive cells were positively selected on CD45RA and the negative fraction was taken as the memory subset. Blood was collected by leukapheresis, and PBMCs were isolated by Ficoll-Histopaque density gradient centrifugation and then cryopreserved in liquid nitrogen vapor phase. Purity and quantity of every magnetically sorted T cell population were checked by analytical flow cytometry. Genomic DNA was isolated from every sorted fraction and measured by UV absorbance on a Nanodrop 2000c. Taken from cysteine to phenylalanine, the CDR3 has 14 residues. Just CDR3 DNA is preserved here, 42 bases in frame from base 1. Cut back by 4 bases and 9 bases, the V and J ends lie 18 bases apart. Reading the germline V gene gives CDR1 MNHEY and CDR2 SVGAGI.

Recombination linked TRBV6-5 to TRBJ2-5; the D call is tentative, TRBD1 or TRBD2, as each matches 5 bases. This clonotype originated in a man younger than 40 in good health. The specimen sequenced was naive CD4+ T cells sorted from blood. The meaning of the sample's cell subset or site label: CD45RA+ positively selected. The CDR3 amino acid sequence is: CASSSRDPDEAQYF. In nucleotides, the sequence is TGTGCCAGCAGTTCCCGGGACCCCGATGAGGCCCAGTACTTC.